The source of this TCR beta chain is a study of regulatory T cells in long-lasting Graves disease. The wider study: Duration of antithyroid drug therapy among newly diagnosed Graves' patients was under 3 months.

The time point denotes: newly diagnosed GD, antithyroid drugs for less than 3 months. RNA from PBMCs was the source of the TCR library. The table lists this clonotype with many counts. CDR1 is MNHEY and CDR2 is SMNVEV in the germline V gene (reference sequence). With 8 bases removed from V and 7 bases from J, the gap between germline ends came to 12 bases. This CDR3 comprises 12 residues. Library construction for TCR beta used iRepertoire HTBI primers and Arm-PCR of CDR3 regions. Using its own MiXCR run on the multiplex PCR reads, TCRdb lists one record per CDR3 protein. The sample comprises around 400,000 distinct CDR3 sequences, roughly 12% of which are singletons, and 15% to 20% rests with the top ten. A further study also used this sample, focusing on T cells in Graves' hyperthyroidism and ophthalmopathy.

This sequence was found in a woman in her late teens or twenties with Graves disease. The input for sequencing was peripheral blood mononuclear cells (PBMCs), taken at new diagnosis, from a patient treated with antithyroid drugs. The V and J genes are TRBV27 and TRBJ2-1; D remains unclear. This chain's CDR3 is CASQGLGNEQFF. The CDR3 DNA follows: TGTGCCAGCCAAGGCCTGGGTAATGAGCAGTTCTTC.